One T cell receptor (beta chain) is described in this entry. The data are from a study of OX40 agonist ivuxolimab in advanced cancers. Germline V gene sequence: CDR1 MDHEN, CDR2 SYDVKM. The V segment lost 7 bases and the J segment 4 bases; nucleotides outside the gene matches: 6. There are 15 residues in the CDR3. Clones were sequenced by immunoSEQ multiplex PCR, and TCRdb holds only the in-frame ones, with some missing. This table has several thousand clones, about 94% appearing once. This chain links TRBV28 with TRBJ2-3; 12 nucleotides line up with TRBD2. The clonotype was recovered from an adult with an advanced solid tumor such as melanoma, head and neck, liver or kidney cancer. This specimen consisted of CD4+ or CD8+ T cells sorted from blood, obtained in a trial of the OX40 agonist ivuxolimab. The CDR3 loop reads CASIASGRVADTQYF. Written as DNA, the CDR3 is TGTGCCAGCATTGCTAGCGGGAGGGTAGCAGATACGCAGTATTTT.